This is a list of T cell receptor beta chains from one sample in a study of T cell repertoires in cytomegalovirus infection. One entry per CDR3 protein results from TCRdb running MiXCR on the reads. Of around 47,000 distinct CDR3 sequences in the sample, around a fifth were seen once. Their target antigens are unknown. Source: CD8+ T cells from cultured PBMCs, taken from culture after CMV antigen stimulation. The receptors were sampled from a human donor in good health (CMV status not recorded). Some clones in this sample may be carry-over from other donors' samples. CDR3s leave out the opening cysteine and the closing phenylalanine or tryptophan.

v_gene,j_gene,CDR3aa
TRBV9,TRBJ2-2,ASSSGPHLRGTGELF
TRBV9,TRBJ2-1,ASSDHFGRGEYNEQF
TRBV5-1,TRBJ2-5,ASSGGGQKKETQY
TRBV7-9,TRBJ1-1,ASIQRENTEAF
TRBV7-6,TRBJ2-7,ASSPKGGGGEGYEQY
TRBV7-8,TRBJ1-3,ASSMGQGVANTIY
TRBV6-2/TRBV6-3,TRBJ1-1,ASSRPLMNTEAF
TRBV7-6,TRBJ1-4,ASSLGGGNEKLF
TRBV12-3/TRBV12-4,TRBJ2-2,ASSPDMNTGELF
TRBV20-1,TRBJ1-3,SAQGLGTGNTIY
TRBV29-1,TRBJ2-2,SVSYGLATGELF
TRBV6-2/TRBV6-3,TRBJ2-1,ASNPSGELYNEQF
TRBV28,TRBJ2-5,ASSLLAREETQY
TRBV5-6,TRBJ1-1,ASGGTGHTEAF
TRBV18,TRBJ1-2,ASSQQGQPNYGYT
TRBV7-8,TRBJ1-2,ASSFLGAVPNGYT
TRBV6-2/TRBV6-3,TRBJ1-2,ASSRTENYGYT
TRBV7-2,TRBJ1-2,ASSPILRDRDTYGYT
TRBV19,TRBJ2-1,ASSYYSSGGAREQF
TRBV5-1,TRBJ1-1,ASSLAALQNTEAF
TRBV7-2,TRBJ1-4,ASSLVMGKLF
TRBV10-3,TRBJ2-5,AISESRTSVAETQY
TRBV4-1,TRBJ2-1,ASRTSGGVNEQF
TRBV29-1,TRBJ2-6,SGSVSGANVLT
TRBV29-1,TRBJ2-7,SVDRDNEQY
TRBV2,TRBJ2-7,ASQTGTGPTYEQY
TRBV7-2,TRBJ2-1,ASSLRLAGQEQF
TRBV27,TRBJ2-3,ASSLDQGSRGDTQY
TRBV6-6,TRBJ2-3,ASSYPYRVADTQY
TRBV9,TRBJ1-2,ASSVGGANYGYT
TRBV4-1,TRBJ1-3,ASSQGRGSGNTIY
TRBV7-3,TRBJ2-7,ASSLLQGYEQY
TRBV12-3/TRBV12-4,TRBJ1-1,ASSISAEAF
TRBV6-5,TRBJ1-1,ASSYEKNTEAF
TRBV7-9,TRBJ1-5,ASSSEGRNQPQH
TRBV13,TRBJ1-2,ASHYTGTGYGYT
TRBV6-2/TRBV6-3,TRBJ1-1,ASSSGSPNTEAF
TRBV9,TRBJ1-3,ASSVTRESLY
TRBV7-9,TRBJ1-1,ASSLEGGATEAF
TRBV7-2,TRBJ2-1,ASSWVLAGEQF
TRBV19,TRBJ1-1,ASSFRGFEAF
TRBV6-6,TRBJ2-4,ASSGVGLTKNIQY
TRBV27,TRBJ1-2,ASSLYRGLYGYT
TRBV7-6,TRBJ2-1,ASSLGSSGHLFLGNEQF
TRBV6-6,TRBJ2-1,ASSPTGLHEQF
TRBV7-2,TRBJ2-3,ASSLTLAGGSTDTQY
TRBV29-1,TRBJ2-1,SVDRRGRNEQF
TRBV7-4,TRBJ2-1,ASSDRQVSYNEQF
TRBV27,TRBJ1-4,ASSPLVREGNEKLF
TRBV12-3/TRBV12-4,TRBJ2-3,ASSLGAGESTDTQY
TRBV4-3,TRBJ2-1,ASSQDGGDEQF
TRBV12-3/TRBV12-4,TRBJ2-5,ASSPPDGGQETQY
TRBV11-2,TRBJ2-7,ASSLELSGYEQY
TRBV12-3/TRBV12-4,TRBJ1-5,ASSVLGQPQH
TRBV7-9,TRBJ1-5,ASSLGGRSNQPQH